This T cell receptor beta chain was profiled in a study of cytomegalovirus exposure and HLA in healthy donors. 60 Vbeta and 13 Jbeta primers were used in PCR. This table comes from immunoSEQ multiplex PCR, and its TCRdb copy is limited to in-frame clones, with some not included. This table has more than 150,000 clones, 70% to 85% appearing once. The germline V and J ends were trimmed by 0 bases and 5 bases, with 11 bases remaining between them. Germline lookup yields CDR1 SGHAT and CDR2 FQNNGV. This CDR3 is 14 amino acids long. This rearrangement joins TRBV11-2 to TRBJ2-7; D uncertain. The TCR originated in a girl aged 2-10 years in good health and CMV-seropositive. The sample comprised PBMCs. CDR3: CASSLEVVAHEQYF. For the CDR3, the DNA is TGTGCCAGCAGCTTAGAGGTGGTGGCCCACGAGCAGTACTTC.